The 11 T cell receptor beta chains given below trace back to one sample, sequenced in a study of OX40 agonist ivuxolimab in advanced cancers. Profiling relied on immunoSEQ multiplex PCR, and the TCRdb table lists in-frame clones only, not all of them. The top ten clones hold 0.19% of a sample with around 91,000 clones, roughly nine tenths of them seen once. Specimen: CD4+ or CD8+ T cells sorted from blood, collected in a trial of the OX40 agonist ivuxolimab. The receptor source for this set is an adult with an advanced solid tumor such as melanoma, head and neck, liver or kidney cancer.

This chain connects TRBV7-9 to TRBJ2-5; no definite D call. This CDR3 region has 15 residues. Germline V gives CDR1 SEHNR, CDR2 FQNEAQ (reference sequence). V was pared by 4 bases and J by 5 bases, with 17 bases between. In nucleotides, the CDR3 is TGTGCCAGCAGCTACCCACGACGACTTGGCGAGACCCAGTACTTC. Translation gives CASSYPRRLGETQYF. Full variable domain (missing parts from reference TRBV7-9 and TRBJ2-5): DTGVSQNPRHKITKRGQNVTFRCDPISEHNRLYWYRQTLGQGPEFLTYFQNEAQLEKSRLLSDRFSAERPKGSFSTLEIQRTEQGDSAMYLCASSYPRRLGETQYFGPGTRLLVL.

The J gene is TRBJ1-5, the V gene TRBV28, with D perhaps TRBD1 (5 bases). Germline CDR1 and CDR2: MDHEN and SYDVKM. There are 14 residues in the CDR3. Trimming took 6 bases from V and 7 from J, leaving 16 bases between them. The CDR3 reads CASRRPQGAQPQHF. The CDR3 region has the DNA TGTGCCAGCAGACGACCCCAGGGAGCCCAGCCCCAGCATTTT.

This clone was seen a handful of times. This chain uses TRBV7-9 with TRBJ2-7, with 7 bases lining up with TRBD2. Looked up from germline, CDR1 is SEHNR and CDR2 is FQNEAQ (reference sequence). The CDR3 totals 13 residues. Trimming removed 5 bases from V and 5 bases from J; junction bases left unmatched: 6. This CDR3 is CASSPPGRDEQYV. CDR3 nucleotide sequence: TGTGCCAGCAGCCCACCGGGGAGGGACGAGCAGTACGTC.

J is TRBJ2-5 and V is TRBV9, with 14 bases lining up with TRBD2. The CDR3 sequence is 17 residues long. V shed 6 bases and J 2 bases; nucleotides not matched to a gene: 9. Germline lookup yields CDR1 SGDLS and CDR2 YYNGEE. In nucleotides, the CDR3 is TGTGCCAGCACCCTTGGACTAGCGGGGGGTACTCAAGAGACCCAGTACTTC. This encodes CASTLGLAGGTQETQYF.

V gene TRBV5-6 combines with J gene TRBJ1-6; 9 nucleotides match TRBD1. The CDR3 is 16 amino acids. The germline V gene has CDR1 SGHDT and CDR2 YYEEEE. V was clipped by 4 bases and J by 7 bases; unmatched bases: 9. In nucleotides, the CDR3 is TGTGCCAGCAGCGACCAACAGGGGGCGGAGAATTCACCCCTCCACTTT. Protein product: CASSDQQGAENSPLHF. The variable domain in full, with the rest retrieved from reference TRBV5-6 and TRBJ1-6, is DAGVTQSPTHLIKTRGQQVTLRCSPKSGHDTVSWYQQALGQGPQFIFQYYEEEERQRGNFPDRFSGHQFPNYSSELNVNALLLGDSALYLCASSDQQGAENSPLHFGNGTRLTVT.

This clone came up once. The DNA of the CDR3 is TGTGCCAGCAGCCCTAGCGGGGGACGGACAGATACGCAGTATTTT. Its translation: CASSPSGGRTDTQYF. This sequence joins TRBV13 and TRBJ2-3; 10 bases agree with TRBD2. In germline, CDR1 is PRHDT, CDR2 FYEKMQ (reference sequence). This CDR3 has 15 amino acids. V dropped 5 bases and J dropped 3; count of bases not matched to a gene: 5.

The chain employs TRBV6-6 and TRBJ1-1; D ambiguous. Trimming took off 5 bases at V and 1 base at J, with 8 bases between the two ends. CDR3 length equals 13 residues. Germline lookup yields CDR1 MNHNY and CDR2 SVGAGI (reference sequence). In DNA form, the CDR3 reads TGTGCCAGCAGTGGAGAGAAGAACACTGAAGCTTTCTTT. Protein product: CASSGEKNTEAFF.

The chain combines TRBV7-6 with TRBJ2-1; 8 bases fit TRBD1. The CDR3 extends over 12 amino acids. Germline trimming cut 8 bases from V and 9 bases from J; bases unmatched to any gene: 6. Germline values: CDR1 SGHVS, CDR2 FNYEAQ. CDR3: CASAGQGGEQFF. For the CDR3, the DNA is TGTGCCAGCGCTGGACAGGGAGGTGAGCAGTTCTTC. The whole variable domain, filled in from reference TRBV7-6 and TRBJ2-1, reads GAGVSQSPRYKVTKRGQDVALRCDPISGHVSLYWYRQALGQGPEFLTYFNYEAQQDKSGLPNDRFSAERPEGSISTLTIQRTEQRDSAMYRCASAGQGGEQFFGPGTRLTVL.

This CDR3 is CASSLKGEGARNEQFF. Written as DNA, the CDR3 is TGTGCCAGCAGCCTCAAGGGGGAGGGGGCGAGGAATGAGCAGTTCTTC. The chain uses TRBV27 and TRBJ2-1; perhaps D is TRBD1 or TRBD2 (7 bases each). V was clipped by 6 bases and J by 7 bases, with 22 bases between them. CDR3 length: 16 amino acids. Germline V gene data show CDR1 as MNHEY and CDR2 as SMNVEV (reference sequence).

The V and J genes are TRBV9 and TRBJ1-1, with 8 positions matching TRBD1. The germline CDR1 and CDR2 sequences are SGDLS and YYNGEE. CDR3 length: 14 amino acids. The V and J ends lost 4 bases and 4 bases, in that order; junction bases with no gene match: 6. The CDR3 here is CASSPRQGSTEAFF. CDR3 sequence (DNA): TGTGCCAGCAGCCCGAGACAGGGGAGCACTGAAGCTTTCTTT.

The chain joins TRBV5-1 to TRBJ2-5; D may be TRBD2 (6 bases). The CDR3 spans 13 residues. Germline-derived CDR1 and CDR2 are SGHRS and YFSETQ. V shed 5 bases and J shed 5 bases, with 13 bases lying between them. The CDR3, as DNA: TGCGCCAGCAGAAGGAGGGCCGGGGAGACCCAGTACTTC. Protein product: CASRRRAGETQYF.